This TCR beta chain was sequenced in a study of cytomegalovirus exposure and HLA in healthy donors. Across the study: Earlier, 95 million to 120 million unique TCR beta sequences were recovered from roughly 200 million T cells by an analysis. There were fewer than 500 genotyped donors. Of these, 75% to 90% fell in the genetic ancestry cluster associated with self-reported Caucasian donors. Broader study findings: Associated with cytomegalovirus, according to the listing, were around 170 TCR beta chains. Sequencing had likely introduced a cluster of highly shared sequence variants as an artifact.

This CDR3 contains 16 residues. Unmatched junction bases numbered 9, after V lost 2 bases and J lost 9 bases. Germline-derived CDR1 and CDR2 are ENHRY and SYGVKD. PCR primers comprised 60 Vbeta and 13 Jbeta primers. The method was immunoSEQ multiplex PCR; TCRdb's version includes in-frame clones alone and lacks a portion of them. The table lists 100,000 to 120,000 clones, 79% of them singletons. Comments on this clone: Its antigen remains unidentified.

This sequence originates from a man in his thirties or forties in good health and CMV-seropositive. J is TRBJ1-6 and V is TRBV10-3; TRBD1 aligns across 8 bases. The sample was PBMCs. CDR3 in amino acids: CAISEPGTGLGSPLHF. The DNA for the CDR3 is TGTGCCATCAGTGAGCCCGGGACAGGTCTGGGTTCACCCCTCCACTTT.